What follows is one TCR beta chain and its context. This sample was included in a study of T cell responses to AZD1222 COVID-19 vaccine. Second-dose schedules of about 4 or about 12 weeks were combined. Using immunoSEQ multiplex PCR, the repertoire was profiled, and TCRdb retains in-frame clones only, with some absent. The repertoire has over 50,000 clones, around 81% of them found once; the top ten carry 26%. The origin of this receptor is an adult who received the AZD1222 COVID-19 vaccine. This sample comprised peripheral blood, obtained 28 days after the second AZD1222 dose.

CDR3 coding DNA: TGTGCCAGCAGCTTAGATAGGGGACCGCTCGTGGAGACCCAGTACTTC. It encodes CASSLDRGPLVETQYF. The rearrangement links TRBV11-2 to TRBJ2-5, with D possibly being TRBD1 or TRBD2 (5 bases each). With 0 bases removed from V and 5 bases from J, the gap between germline ends came to 16 bases. This CDR3 has 16 residues. CDR1 SGHAT and CDR2 FQNNGV come from the germline V gene.